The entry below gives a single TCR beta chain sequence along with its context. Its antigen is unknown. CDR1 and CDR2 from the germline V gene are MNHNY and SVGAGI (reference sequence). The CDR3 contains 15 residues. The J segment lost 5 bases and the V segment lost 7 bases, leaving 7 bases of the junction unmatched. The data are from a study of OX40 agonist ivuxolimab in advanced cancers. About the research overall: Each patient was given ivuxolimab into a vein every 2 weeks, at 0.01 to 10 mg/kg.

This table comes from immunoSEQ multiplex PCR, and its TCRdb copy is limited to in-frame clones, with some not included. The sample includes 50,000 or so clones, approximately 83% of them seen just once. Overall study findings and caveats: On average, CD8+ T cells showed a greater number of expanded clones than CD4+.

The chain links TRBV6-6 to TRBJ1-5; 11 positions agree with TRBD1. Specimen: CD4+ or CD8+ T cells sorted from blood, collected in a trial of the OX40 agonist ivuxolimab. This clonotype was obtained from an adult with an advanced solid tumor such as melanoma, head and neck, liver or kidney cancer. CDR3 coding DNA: TGTGCCAGCACGACGCAGGGACAGGGGGATCAGCCCCAGCATTTT. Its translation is CASTTQGQGDQPQHF.